This TCR beta chain derives from a study of T cell repertoires in ileal Crohn's disease. Profiled with immunoSEQ multiplex PCR; TCRdb holds only in-frame clones, not every one. The sample lists 15,000 to 20,000 clones, roughly 91% occurring once. Trimming cost V 5 bases and J 5 bases, with 13 bases left between them. CDR3 length equals 14 residues. Sequencing used ileal tissue. The clonotype was recovered from an adult with Crohn's disease. The chain employs TRBV6-7 and TRBJ1-5; maybe TRBD1 (6 bases). TRBV6-7 is designated an ORF whose function remains uncertain. The DNA for the CDR3 is TGTGCCAGCAGTAGAGACCGGACAGATCAGCCCCAGCATTTT. This sequence encodes CASSRDRTDQPQHF.